This TCR beta chain was sequenced during a study of blood T cells in healthy people across ages. Broader study findings: Nothing was known about donor CMV status, and this possibly confounded expanded clonotype changes.

Regarding this clonotype: Its antigen is not identified. A junction end diverges from the germline sequence, so it may reflect a read error.

The V gene's germline CDR1 is MGHRA and CDR2 YSYEKL. The CDR3 covers 17 residues. It was with a sample-barcoded 5' primer and a J-beta primer mix that a second PCR of roughly 7 to 12 cycles was run. Carrying 12 random nucleotides, a template-switch adaptor labeled each individual cDNA molecule. TCRdb passed the 5' RACE reads through MiXCR, listing each CDR3 protein once. The sample includes about 640,000 distinct CDR3 sequences, roughly 58% seen only once; the top ten take roughly 34%. The amount of total RNA extracted per sample was at least 6 micrograms. The V call is TRBV4-1, the J call TRBJ2-3; 7 bases line up with TRBD1. This sequence was found in a man aged 60 to 69 in good health. The specimen sequenced was blood. As DNA, the CDR3 is TGCGCCGGCAGCCAGAGGCCGGGACAGATACCCACAGATACGCAGTATTTT. This codes for CAGSQRPGQIPTDTQYF.